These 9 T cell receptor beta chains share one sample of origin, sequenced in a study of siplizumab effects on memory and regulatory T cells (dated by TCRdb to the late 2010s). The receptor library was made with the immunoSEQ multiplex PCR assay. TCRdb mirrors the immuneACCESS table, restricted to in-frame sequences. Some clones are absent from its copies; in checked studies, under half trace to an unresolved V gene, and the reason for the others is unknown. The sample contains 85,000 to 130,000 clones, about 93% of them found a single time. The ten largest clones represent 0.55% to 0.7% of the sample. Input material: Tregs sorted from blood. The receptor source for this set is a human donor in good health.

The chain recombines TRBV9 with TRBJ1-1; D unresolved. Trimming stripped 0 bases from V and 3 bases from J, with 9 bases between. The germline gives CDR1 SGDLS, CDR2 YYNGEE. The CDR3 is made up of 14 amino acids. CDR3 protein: CASSVALRDTEAFF. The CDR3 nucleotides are TGTGCCAGCAGCGTAGCTCTAAGGGACACTGAAGCTTTCTTT.

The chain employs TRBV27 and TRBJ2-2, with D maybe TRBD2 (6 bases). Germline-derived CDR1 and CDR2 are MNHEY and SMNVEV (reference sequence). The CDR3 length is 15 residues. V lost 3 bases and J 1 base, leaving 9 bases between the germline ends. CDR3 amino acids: CASSFVGGNTGELFF. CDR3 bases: TGTGCCAGCAGTTTTGTGGGGGGGAACACCGGGGAGCTGTTTTTT.

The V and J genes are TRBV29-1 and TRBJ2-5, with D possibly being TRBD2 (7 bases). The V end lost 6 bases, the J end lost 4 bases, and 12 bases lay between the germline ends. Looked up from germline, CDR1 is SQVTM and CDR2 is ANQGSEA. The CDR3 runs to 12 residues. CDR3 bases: TGCAGCGTCGTAGGGGGGGGAGAGACCCAGTACTTC. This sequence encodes CSVVGGGETQYF.

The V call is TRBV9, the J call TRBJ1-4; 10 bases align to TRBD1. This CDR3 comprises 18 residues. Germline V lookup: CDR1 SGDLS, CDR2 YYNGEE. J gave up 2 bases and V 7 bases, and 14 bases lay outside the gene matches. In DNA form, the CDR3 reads TGTGCCAGCCCCGTCCCACCGGGACAGGGGAGCACTAATGAAAAACTGTTTTTT. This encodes CASPVPPGQGSTNEKLFF.

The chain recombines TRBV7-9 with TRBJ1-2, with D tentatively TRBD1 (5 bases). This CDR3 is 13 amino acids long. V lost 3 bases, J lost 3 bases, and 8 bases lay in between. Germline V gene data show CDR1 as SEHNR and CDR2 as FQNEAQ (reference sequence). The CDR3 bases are TGTGCCAGCAGCTTTCAGGGAGACTATGGCTACACCTTC. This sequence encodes CASSFQGDYGYTF. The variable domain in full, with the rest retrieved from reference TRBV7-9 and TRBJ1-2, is DTGVSQNPRHKITKRGQNVTFRCDPISEHNRLYWYRQTLGQGPEFLTYFQNEAQLEKSRLLSDRFSAERPKGSFSTLEIQRTEQGDSAMYLCASSFQGDYGYTFGSGTRLTVV.

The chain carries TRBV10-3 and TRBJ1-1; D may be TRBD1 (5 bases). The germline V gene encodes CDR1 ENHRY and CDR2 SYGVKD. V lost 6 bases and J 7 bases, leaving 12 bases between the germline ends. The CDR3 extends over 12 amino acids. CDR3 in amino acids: CAIRTAGGEAFF. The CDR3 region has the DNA TGTGCCATCAGGACAGCGGGGGGTGAAGCTTTCTTT.

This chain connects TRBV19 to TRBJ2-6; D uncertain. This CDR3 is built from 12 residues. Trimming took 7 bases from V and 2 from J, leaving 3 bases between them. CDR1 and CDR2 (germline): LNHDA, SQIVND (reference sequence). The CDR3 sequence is CASMAGANVLTF. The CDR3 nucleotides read TGTGCCAGTATGGCTGGGGCCAACGTCCTGACTTTC.

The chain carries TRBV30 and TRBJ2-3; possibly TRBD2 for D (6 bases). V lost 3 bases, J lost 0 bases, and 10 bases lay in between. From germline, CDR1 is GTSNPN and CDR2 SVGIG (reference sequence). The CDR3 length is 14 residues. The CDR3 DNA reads TGTGCCTGGAGAAGGGCGGGGAGCACAGATACGCAGTATTTT. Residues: CAWRRAGSTDTQYF.

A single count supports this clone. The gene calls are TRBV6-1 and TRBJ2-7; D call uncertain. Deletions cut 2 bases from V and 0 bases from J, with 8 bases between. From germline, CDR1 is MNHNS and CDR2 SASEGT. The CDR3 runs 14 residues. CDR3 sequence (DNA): TGTGCCAGCAGTGAACCTTTCGTCTCCTACGAGCAGTACTTC. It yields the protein CASSEPFVSYEQYF.